Included here is one T cell receptor (beta chain) sequence, with context. The target antigen is unknown. This sample is part of a study of T cells in tuberculosis. Study-wide points: A GMM-specific repertoire classifier reached about 89% accuracy, AUROC 0.90.

Some clones are missing from TCRdb's copy, which holds only in-frame ones; the method was immunoSEQ multiplex PCR. The table records 25,000 to 35,000 clones, 85% to 95% of them present only once. This CDR3 is built from 14 residues. With V trimmed by 5 bases and J by 4 bases, 6 bases remained unmatched. CDR1 is SGHAT, CDR2 FQNNGV, per germline. This TCR was sampled from a donor aged 10 to 29 with latent tuberculosis or without tuberculosis infection. Some clones in this sample may be carry-over from other donors' samples. V gene TRBV11-2 combines with J gene TRBJ2-3, with TRBD2 matching 7 bases. What was sequenced was PBMCs. The CDR3 DNA is TGTGCCAGCAGCCCGGAGCTAGCGGCAGATACGCAGTATTTT. Translated, it gives CASSPELAADTQYF.